Sequencing of this T cell receptor beta chain was carried out in a study of T cell responses to AZD1222 COVID-19 vaccine. This CDR3 has 15 residues. Per germline, CDR1 SGHTA and CDR2 FQGNSA. V lost 6 bases and J lost 6; bases outside the gene matches: 7. This clone has just a few counts. Its antigen is not known. Findings of the study overall: Donors were largely white British and mainly female; clonal diversity was possibly underestimated. Spike-specific TCR breadth rose after two AZD1222 doses, and depth rose as well.

Method: immunoSEQ multiplex PCR; TCRdb's copy keeps in-frame clones and lacks some. This sample has about 110,000 clones; 81% occur once, and the top ten carry about 4.5%. The receptor's source is an adult in good health. The chain uses TRBV7-2 and TRBJ2-1, with 11 nucleotides matching TRBD2. Sequenced here: peripheral blood, sampled on day 0 of AZD1222 vaccination. This CDR3 reads CASSKDSGRGNEQFF. The CDR3 DNA reads TGTGCCAGCAGTAAGGATAGCGGGAGGGGCAATGAGCAGTTCTTC.